The 2 T cell receptor beta chains listed next were all sequenced from one sample in a study of blood T cells in healthy people across ages. A second PCR of roughly 7 to 11 cycles used a sample-barcoded 5' primer and a J-beta primer mix. TCRdb reprocessed the 5' RACE reads with MiXCR, giving one entry per CDR3 protein. The table includes around 1.1 million distinct CDR3 sequences, about two fifths detected once. The sequenced sample consisted of blood. These receptors were taken from a man aged 18 to 29 in good health.

This clonotype has ten or more counts. V usage is TRBV7-2 and J usage is TRBJ1-4; no clear D. The CDR3 covers 15 residues. Trimming removed 7 bases at V and 1 base at J, with 13 bases between. The germline gives CDR1 SGHTA, CDR2 FQGNSA. The CDR3 DNA sequence: TGTGCCAGCACCACGGAGGCAATAACTAATGAAAAACTGTTTTTT. Protein: CASTTEAITNEKLFF.

This clonotype appeared a few times. This CDR3 reads CASSIGTSGQETQYF. CDR3 DNA: TGTGCCAGCAGTATAGGGACTAGCGGCCAAGAGACCCAGTACTTC. V usage is TRBV12-3 or TRBV12-4 and J usage is TRBJ2-5, with TRBD2 matching over 11 bases. V lost 5 bases and J lost 1; bases outside the gene matches: 3. This CDR3 comprises 15 residues.